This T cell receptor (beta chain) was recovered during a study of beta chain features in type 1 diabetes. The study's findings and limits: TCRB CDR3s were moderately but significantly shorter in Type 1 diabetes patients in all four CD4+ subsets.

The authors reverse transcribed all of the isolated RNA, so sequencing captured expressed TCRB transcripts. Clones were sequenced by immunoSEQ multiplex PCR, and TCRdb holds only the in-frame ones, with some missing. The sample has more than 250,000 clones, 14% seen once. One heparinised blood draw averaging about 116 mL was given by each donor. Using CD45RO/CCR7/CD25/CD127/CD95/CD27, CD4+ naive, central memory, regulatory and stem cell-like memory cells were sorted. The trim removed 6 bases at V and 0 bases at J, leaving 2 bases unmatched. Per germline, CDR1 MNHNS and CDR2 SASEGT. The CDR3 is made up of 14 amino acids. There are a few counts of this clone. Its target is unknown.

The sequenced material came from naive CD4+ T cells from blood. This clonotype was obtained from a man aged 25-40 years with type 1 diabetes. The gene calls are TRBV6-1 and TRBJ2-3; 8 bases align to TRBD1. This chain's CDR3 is CASRTGESTDTQYF. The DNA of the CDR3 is TGTGCCAGCAGGACAGGGGAGAGCACAGATACGCAGTATTTT.